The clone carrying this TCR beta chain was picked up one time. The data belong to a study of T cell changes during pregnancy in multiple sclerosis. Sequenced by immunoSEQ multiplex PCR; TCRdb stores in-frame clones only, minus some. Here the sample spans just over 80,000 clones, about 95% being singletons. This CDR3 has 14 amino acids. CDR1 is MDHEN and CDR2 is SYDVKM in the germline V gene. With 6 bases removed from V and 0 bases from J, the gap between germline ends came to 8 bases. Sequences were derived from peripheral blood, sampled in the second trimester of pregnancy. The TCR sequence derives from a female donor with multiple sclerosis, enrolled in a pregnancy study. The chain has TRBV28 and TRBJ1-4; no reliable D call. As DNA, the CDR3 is TGTGCCAGCAGCCTCCTCGCAACTAATGAAAAACTGTTTTTT. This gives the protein CASSLLATNEKLFF.